The 20 T cell receptor beta chains presented below share a single source sample, sequenced in a study of blood T cell repertoires in COVID-19. Assay: immunoSEQ multiplex PCR; the TCRdb copy retains only in-frame clones and omits some. The sample carries about 250,000 clones, almost 85% recorded once. The sample consisted of peripheral blood. These receptors all stem from a man between 45 and 60 years old with acute or convalescent COVID-19.

This clone was detected a few times. The V call is TRBV5-1, the J call TRBJ2-7; 10 bases map to TRBD2. J was trimmed by 3 bases and V by 4 bases; bases with no gene match: 13. This CDR3 region has 17 residues. The germline CDR1 and CDR2 sequences are SGHRS and YFSETQ. The CDR3 DNA follows: TGCGCCAGCAGCCGCGGCCCATCTAGCGGGAGTAGCTACGAGCAGTACTTC. It is translated as CASSRGPSSGSSYEQYF.

V usage is TRBV6-1 and J usage is TRBJ1-5; D remains ambiguous. Trimming pared 2 bases from V and 7 bases from J, leaving 12 bases between. The germline V gene has CDR1 MNHNS and CDR2 SASEGT. CDR3 length: 14 amino acids. CDR3 region: CASSEMGQEQPQHF. The CDR3 DNA follows: TGTGCCAGCAGTGAAATGGGTCAGGAACAGCCCCAGCATTTT.

This chain joins TRBV4-2 and TRBJ1-1, with D perhaps TRBD1 (6 bases). V was cut by 0 bases and J by 1 base, with 9 bases left in between. The CDR3 consists of 15 residues. Germline V lookup: CDR1 LGHNA, CDR2 YNFKEQ. CDR3 nucleotides: TGTGCCAGCAGCCAAGATCACAGGGCGAACACTGAAGCTTTCTTT. Translating gives CASSQDHRANTEAFF.

The rearrangement links TRBV7-2 to TRBJ2-1; 8 positions match TRBD2. The CDR3 runs to 15 residues. CDR1 and CDR2 from the germline V gene are SGHTA and FQGNSA. J gave up 0 bases and V 6 bases, and 4 bases lay outside the gene matches. The CDR3 DNA reads TGTGCCAGCAGGCCGCGGGGGGCCTCCTACAATGAGCAGTTCTTC. Translating gives CASRPRGASYNEQFF.

The J gene is TRBJ2-5, the V gene TRBV11-2, with D perhaps TRBD2 (6 bases). CDR3 length: 13 residues. V was pared by 4 bases and J by 5 bases, with 11 bases between. The V gene's germline CDR1 is SGHAT and CDR2 FQNNGV. The CDR3 DNA reads TGTGCCAGCAGCTCCGGGGGTGACGAGACCCAGTACTTC. Its translation: CASSSGGDETQYF.

This sequence joins TRBV4-1 and TRBJ1-2; 12 nucleotides line up with TRBD1. With V trimmed by 1 base and J by 2 bases, 5 bases remained unmatched. This CDR3 has 17 residues. Germline assignment: CDR1 MGHRA and CDR2 YSYEKL. The DNA of the CDR3 is TGCGCCAGCAGCCAAGGGGACAGGGGGCTTACGAACTATGGCTACACCTTC. It codes for CASSQGDRGLTNYGYTF.

As regards this clone: The same CDR3 can be traced to other DNA sequences in this sample. The chain employs TRBV9 and TRBJ1-3, with a weak D call TRBD1 (5 bases). V was shortened by 2 bases and J by 4 bases, with 10 bases between the two germline ends. In germline, CDR1 is SGDLS, CDR2 YYNGEE. This CDR3 is built from 14 residues. CDR3 in amino acids: CASSVGGFGNTIYF. The CDR3 DNA is TGTGCCAGCAGCGTGGGGGGGTTCGGAAACACCATATATTTT.

The gene calls are TRBV10-3 and TRBJ2-1, with D maybe TRBD2 (6 bases). The CDR3 is made up of 12 amino acids. The ends were cut back, 8 bases at V and 5 bases at J, with 10 bases in the middle. Germline CDR1 is ENHRY and CDR2 is SYGVKD. The CDR3 DNA sequence: TGTGCCATCGCCCCGGGAGACAATGAGCAGTTCTTC. Encoded protein: CAIAPGDNEQFF.

The chain carries TRBV15 and TRBJ1-1; D is undetermined. With 6 bases removed from V and 0 bases from J, the gap between germline ends came to 8 bases. CDR1 and CDR2 (germline): LNHNV, YYDKDF (reference sequence). CDR3 length: 13 residues. The CDR3 DNA is TGTGCCACCAGGACAAACATGAACACTGAAGCTTTCTTT. The encoded protein is CATRTNMNTEAFF.

The V gene is TRBV12-3 or TRBV12-4, the J gene TRBJ2-7; possible D gene TRBD2, 6 bases. The V gene lost 7 bases and the J gene lost 6 bases, with 10 bases spanning the gap. The CDR3 runs to 11 residues. In DNA form, the CDR3 reads TGTGCCAGCACACGGGGACTCGAGCAGTACTTC. Protein sequence: CASTRGLEQYF.

The chain uses TRBV9 and TRBJ1-2; no firm D call. CDR1 and CDR2 from the germline V gene are SGDLS and YYNGEE. Trimming pared 4 bases from V and 3 bases from J, leaving 13 bases between. The CDR3 consists of 14 residues. The chain's CDR3 is CASSWVAEDYGYTF. CDR3 bases: TGTGCCAGCAGCTGGGTGGCGGAGGACTATGGCTACACCTTC.

The rearrangement uses TRBV28 and TRBJ2-7, with TRBD2 matching over 7 bases. Germline values: CDR1 MDHEN, CDR2 SYDVKM. V gave up 1 base and J gave up 2 bases; unmatched junction bases: 14. The length of the CDR3 is 18 residues. The CDR3 region is CASSLSREAVPQTYEQYF. DNA of the CDR3: TGTGCCAGCAGTTTATCCCGGGAGGCAGTTCCCCAAACCTACGAGCAGTACTTC. Looking up the rest from reference TRBV28 and TRBJ2-7 gives the full variable domain: DVKVTQSSRYLVKRTGEKVFLECVQDMDHENMFWYRQDPGLGLRLIYFSYDVKMKEKGDIPEGYSVSREKKERFSLILESASTNQTSMYLCASSLSREAVPQTYEQYFGPGTRLTVT.

The rearrangement joins TRBV24-1 to TRBJ2-1, with D possibly being TRBD1 (6 bases). V gave up 4 bases and J gave up 10 bases, with 19 bases separating them. Germline CDR1 KGHDR, CDR2 SFDVKD. There are 15 residues in the CDR3. The CDR3 coding sequence is TGTGCCACCAGTGACCTTACTGGGGGCACATCGGAGCAGTTCTTC. It encodes CATSDLTGGTSEQFF.

The CDR3 loop is CASSLRAGGTTDTQYF. CDR3 coding DNA: TGTGCCAGCAGCTTAAGGGCAGGGGGGACCACAGATACGCAGTATTTT. V usage is TRBV7-3 and J usage is TRBJ2-3; D is perhaps TRBD1 (7 bases). The CDR3 has 16 residues. The V end was cut by 1 base, the J end by 2 bases, with 13 bases between. Germline CDR1 is SGHTA and CDR2 is FQGTGA.

This sequence joins TRBV3-1 (or the pseudogene TRBV3-2) and TRBJ1-4, with 8 bases matching TRBD1. V shed 0 bases, J shed 6 bases, and the junction held 3 bases outside the gene matches. The CDR3 runs to 15 residues. Germline V lookup: CDR1 LGHDT, CDR2 YNNKEL (reference sequence). The CDR3 sequence: CASSQDRGLHEKLFF. In DNA form, the CDR3 reads TGTGCCAGCAGCCAAGACAGGGGGCTGCATGAAAAACTGTTTTTT.

V usage is TRBV11-3 and J usage is TRBJ1-2; TRBD1 aligns across 7 bases. The CDR3 runs 15 residues. Germline lookup yields CDR1 SGHNT and CDR2 YENEEA. Unmatched junction bases numbered 8, after V lost 5 bases and J lost 2 bases. CDR3 DNA sequence: TGTGCCAGCAGCCCTAGACAGGGAAAAAACTATGGCTACACCTTC. This sequence encodes CASSPRQGKNYGYTF.

About this clone: Being one base from a much bigger clone, this may be a read error. The V gene is TRBV28, the J gene TRBJ2-1; D remains ambiguous. Germline values: CDR1 MDHEN, CDR2 SYDVKM. The CDR3 has 11 amino acids. With 5 bases removed from V and 6 bases from J, the gap between germline ends came to 5 bases. The CDR3 spells CASSLVNEQFF. The CDR3 bases are TGTGCCAGCAGTCTAGTCAATGAGCAGTTCTTC.

This clone was seen a single time. V usage is TRBV7-3 and J usage is TRBJ1-6; 9 positions match TRBD1. CDR1 SGHTA and CDR2 FQGTGA come from the germline V gene. The CDR3 extends over 16 amino acids. V trimming: 5 bases; J trimming: 6 bases; junction bases outside the gene matches: 8. The CDR3 nucleotides are TGTGCCAGCAGCCCTCTCCCACAGGGGGCTAATTCACCCCTCCACTTT. The encoded protein is CASSPLPQGANSPLHF.

The V gene is TRBV4-2, the J gene TRBJ1-1; D gene uncertain. Trimming left V 0 bases short and J 0 bases short, with 8 bases between. This CDR3 has 15 residues. Germline CDR1 and CDR2: LGHNA and YNFKEQ. CDR3 nucleotide sequence: TGTGCCAGCAGCCAAGATCTGGGCATGAACACTGAAGCTTTCTTT. Translated, it gives CASSQDLGMNTEAFF.

The chain has TRBV18 and TRBJ1-2, with 8 positions matching TRBD1. CDR3 length equals 14 residues. The V segment lost 3 bases and the J segment 6 bases; nucleotides outside the gene matches: 6. CDR1 is KGHSH and CDR2 is LQKENI in the germline V gene. This CDR3 reads CASSPSGQGHGYTF. The DNA of the CDR3 is TGTGCCAGCTCACCGTCCGGACAGGGCCATGGCTACACCTTC. Variable domain in full (rest from reference TRBV18 and TRBJ1-2): NAGVMQNPRHLVRRRGQEARLRCSPMKGHSHVYWYRQLPEEGLKFMVYLQKENIIDESGMPKERFSAEFPKEGPSILRIQQVVRGDSAAYFCASSPSGQGHGYTFGSGTRLTVV.